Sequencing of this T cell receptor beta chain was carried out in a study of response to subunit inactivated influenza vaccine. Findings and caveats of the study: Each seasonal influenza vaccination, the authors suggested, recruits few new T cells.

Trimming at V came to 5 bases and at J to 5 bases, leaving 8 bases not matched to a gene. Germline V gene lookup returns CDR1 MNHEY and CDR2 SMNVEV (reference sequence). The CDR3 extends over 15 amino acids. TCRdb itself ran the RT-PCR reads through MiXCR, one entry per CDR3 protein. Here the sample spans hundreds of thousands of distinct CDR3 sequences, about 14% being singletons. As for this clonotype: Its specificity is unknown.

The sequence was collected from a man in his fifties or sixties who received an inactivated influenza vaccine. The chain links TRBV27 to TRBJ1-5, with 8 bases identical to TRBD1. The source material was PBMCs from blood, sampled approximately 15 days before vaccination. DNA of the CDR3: TGTGCCAGCAGTAAACAGGGGGTGCCGGATCAGCCCCAGCATTTT. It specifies CASSKQGVPDQPQHF.